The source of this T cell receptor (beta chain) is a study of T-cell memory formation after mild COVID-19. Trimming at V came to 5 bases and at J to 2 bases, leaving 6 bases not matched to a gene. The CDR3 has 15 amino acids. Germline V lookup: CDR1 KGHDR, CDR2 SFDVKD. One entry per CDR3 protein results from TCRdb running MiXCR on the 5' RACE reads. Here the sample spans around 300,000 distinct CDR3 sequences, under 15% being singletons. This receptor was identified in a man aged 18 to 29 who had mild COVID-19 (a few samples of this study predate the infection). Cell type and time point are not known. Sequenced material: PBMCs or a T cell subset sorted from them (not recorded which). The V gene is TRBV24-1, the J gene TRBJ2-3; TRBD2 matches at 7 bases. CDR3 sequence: CATSGNGGNTDTQYF. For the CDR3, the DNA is TGTGCCACCAGTGGGAACGGGGGGAACACAGATACGCAGTATTTT.